This TCR beta chain was sequenced during a study of cytomegalovirus exposure and HLA in healthy donors (TCRdb year 2017). Background on the whole study: According to a later analysis, one platform produced both the roughly 110 validation repertoires and the 730 or so repertoires of the first cohort. To predict cytomegalovirus infection status, the study combined high-throughput TCR immunosequencing, statistical association of individual TCRs with disease status, and machine learning. The study aimed to test whether cataloging public T cell receptors could reveal signatures of past pathogen exposure. Along with the roughly 670-subject first cohort, a separate validation cohort of around 110 different subjects was used.

Separate from the approximately 730-subject first cohort, the validation cohort of about 120 subjects was the group to which the donors belonged. Relative to germline, V is 0 bases shorter and J is 2 bases shorter, with 16 bases between their ends. The CDR3 runs 18 residues from the cysteine to the phenylalanine. The only DNA kept is the CDR3, 54 bases in frame from the first base. Per the germline V gene, LGHNA is the CDR1 and YSLEER is the CDR2. Library construction relied on the immunoSEQ multiplex PCR assay. On the authors' methods: A statistical classification framework was built to diagnose cytomegalovirus status from the catalog of TCR beta chain sequences. The clones in this table, taken by TCRdb from immuneACCESS, are in-frame only. Not every clone is retained; where verified, under half of the shortfall comes from an unresolved V gene, and the cause of the rest is unknown. V and J calls and clone size are given by that table; D and trimming were obtained from the DNA. The sample table holds about 56,000 clones, of which 90% to 95% were seen once. The top ten constitute about 1% of the sample.

What the research found in general, with its limitations: All 130 or so repertoires were used to score co-occurrence in the validation cohort in a later analysis, because that analysis had no HLA typing for the cohort. Most TCR sequences were seen in very few donors, while some public TCRs were found in many individuals. It was suggested by the authors that the approach could potentially be generalized to other disease states and immunological phenotypes. Cytomegalovirus status was reported to be diagnosed by the classifier with high specificity and sensitivity in both the original and validation cohorts. The study gave a list of 150 to 200 TCR beta chains associated with cytomegalovirus. A few of the identified cytomegalovirus-associated TCR beta chains were confirmed in vitro to be specific for cytomegalovirus antigens. A later analysis found that TCRs clustered in the first cohort also tended to co-occur in the 120 validation repertoires, with approximately 95% of cluster scores above 0.

Worth noting for this clone: Its antigen is not yet known. Base qualities were left out, and no much larger clone turns up one base away.

Sequencing was carried out using PBMCs. The TCR originated in a man younger than 30 in good health and CMV-seronegative. The chain is made from TRBV4-3 and TRBJ2-2; TRBD1 could be the D gene, as 6 bases match. This receptor has the CDR3 CASSQEVAAGVNTGELFF. The nucleotide sequence reads TGCGCCAGCAGCCAAGAAGTCGCGGCAGGGGTAAACACCGGGGAGCTGTTTTTT.